This TCR beta chain is from a study of radiation and T cells in renal cell carcinoma. Broader study findings: Top tumor clonotypes rose in blood 2 weeks post-radiation, then contracted.

Libraries were prepared by immunoSEQ multiplex PCR; TCRdb keeps only in-frame clonotypes and omits some of them. Here the sample spans about 140,000 clones, roughly 85% being singletons. Germline V gene lookup returns CDR1 SNHLY and CDR2 FYNNEI. The CDR3 is 15 amino acids. Trimming cost V 7 bases and J 3 bases, with 16 bases left between them. To note about this clone: As yet, its antigen is unknown.

Indicated time point: baseline pretreatment blood. Treatment noted: 15 Gy SBRT to primary tumor, nephrectomy 4 weeks later. The sequenced sample was blood, obtained from a patient whose treatment included radiotherapy and nephrectomy. The rearrangement joins TRBV2 to TRBJ1-5; possibly TRBD1 for D (6 bases). The TCR sequence derives from a woman in her fifties or sixties with renal cell carcinoma. For the CDR3, the DNA is TGTGCCAGCAAATTGGAAGGACAGATCAATCAGCCCCAGCATTTT. Protein sequence: CASKLEGQINQPQHF.